This T cell receptor beta chain appears in the sequencing data of a study of a mutant IDH1 vaccine in newly diagnosed glioma. Overall study: Before enrollment, the patients had been treated with radiotherapy alone, temozolomide alone, or both together. Most of them had received both.

Time point in this sample: week 35, safety follow-up. The vaccine gave 300 ug of a 20-mer mutant IDH1 peptide subcutaneously per dose. On this clone itself: Its specificity is not known.

Here immunoSEQ multiplex PCR was the method, and the copy in TCRdb shows in-frame clones only, minus some. The table includes tens of thousands of clones, more than 70% detected once. Germline CDR1 is MGHRA and CDR2 is YSYEKL. Trimming took 0 bases from V and 7 from J, leaving 7 bases between them. The CDR3 is 13 amino acids. Specimen: PBMCs, collected from a glioma patient whose treatment included an IDH1 peptide vaccine. The receptor was derived from a woman between 40 and 55 years old with glioma. The chain employs TRBV4-1 and TRBJ1-5, with D unresolved. The CDR3 DNA is TGCGCCAGCAGCCAAGAGGGGTGGCAGCCCCAGCATTTT. This translates into CASSQEGWQPQHF.